These T cell receptor beta chains were read from a single sample in a study of blood T cells in healthy people across ages. TCRdb reprocessed the 5' RACE reads via MiXCR and lists one record per CDR3 protein. The sample shows approximately 800,000 distinct CDR3 sequences, roughly 35% of them seen only once. Sequenced: blood. These receptors all come from a man between 18 and 35 years old in good health. Each CDR3 is given with its conserved first and last residue. The D gene is left open where the match is weak. Some rows mark clone size as missing; the rest say once, few, many or name a class of expanded clone.

V: TRBV12-3/TRBV12-4
J: TRBJ1-1
D: TRBD1
size: -
DNA: TGTGCCAGCATCTTCTCGGACAGGGGTAACACTGAAGCTTTCTTT
CDR3: CASIFSDRGNTEAFF

V: TRBV25-1
J: TRBJ2-3
D: TRBD2
size: -
DNA: TGTGCCAGCAGTGTTCTAGCGGGGGAGCCCACAGATACGCAGTATTTT
CDR3: CASSVLAGEPTDTQYF

V: TRBV10-3
J: TRBJ2-5
D: -
size: few
DNA: TGTGCCATCATGGGCGGAGGCGATGAGCAGTACTTC
CDR3: CAIMGGGDEQYF

V: TRBV6-5
J: TRBJ1-1
D: TRBD1
size: -
DNA: TGTGCCAGCAGTTTCGGACAGGTTGGACGATTCACTGAAGCTTTCTTT
CDR3: CASSFGQVGRFTEAFF

V: TRBV7-2
J: TRBJ1-3
D: -
size: once
DNA: TGTGCCAGCAGCCAGGCCTCCCAGGGAGGAAACACCATATATTTT
CDR3: CASSQASQGGNTIYF

V: TRBV20-1
J: TRBJ2-5
D: -
size: many
DNA: TGCAGTGCTAGAGGTAGACCGGGATTCGAAGAGACCCAGTACTTC
CDR3: CSARGRPGFEETQYF

V: TRBV6-6
J: TRBJ1-5
D: -
size: few
DNA: TGTGCCAGCAGGGCGTCGGGGGGAGGTGGCAATCAGCCCCAGCATTTT
CDR3: CASRASGGGGNQPQHF

V: TRBV20-1
J: TRBJ2-7
D: -
size: -
DNA: TGCAGTGCTAGAGACGGACGGTCCTACGAGCAGTACTTC
CDR3: CSARDGRSYEQYF

V: TRBV28
J: TRBJ2-5
D: -
size: -
DNA: TGTGCCAGCAGGGGGGATGAGACCCAGTACTTC
CDR3: CASRGDETQYF

V: TRBV5-1
J: TRBJ2-1
D: -
size: few
DNA: TGCGCCAGCAGCTTGCTCCCAGGCTCCTACAATGAGCAGTTCTTC
CDR3: CASSLLPGSYNEQFF

V: TRBV4-3
J: TRBJ2-5
D: -
size: -
DNA: TGCGCCAGCAGCCCAGCAAATGGTGAGACCCAGTACTTC
CDR3: CASSPANGETQYF